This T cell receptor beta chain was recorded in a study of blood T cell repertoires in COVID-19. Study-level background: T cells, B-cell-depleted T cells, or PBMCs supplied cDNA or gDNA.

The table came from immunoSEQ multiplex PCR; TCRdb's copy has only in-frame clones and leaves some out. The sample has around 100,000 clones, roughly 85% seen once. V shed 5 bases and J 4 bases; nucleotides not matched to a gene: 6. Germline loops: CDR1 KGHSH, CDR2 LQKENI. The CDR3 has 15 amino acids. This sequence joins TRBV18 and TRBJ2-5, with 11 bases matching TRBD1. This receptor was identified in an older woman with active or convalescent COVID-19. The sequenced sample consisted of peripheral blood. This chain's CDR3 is CASSSDRGLAETQYF. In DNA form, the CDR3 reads TGTGCCAGCTCATCGGACAGGGGGCTTGCAGAGACCCAGTACTTC.